These 30 T cell receptor beta chains share one sample of origin, sequenced in a study of T cell responses to AZD1222 COVID-19 vaccine. Profiled with immunoSEQ multiplex PCR; TCRdb holds only in-frame clones, not every one. The table has over 150,000 clones, about 91% seen once. This sample comprised peripheral blood, obtained on day 0 of AZD1222 vaccination. These receptor sequences come from an adult in good health.

This chain uses TRBV9 with TRBJ1-2; a possible D gene is TRBD1 (6 bases). The CDR3 loop spans 15 amino acids. Trimming removed 3 bases at V and 8 bases at J, with 20 bases between. CDR1 is SGDLS, CDR2 YYNGEE, per germline. The CDR3 DNA is TGTGCCAGCAGCGAGGGGGGTGACTGGAGTGGAGGCTACACCTTC. This encodes CASSEGGDWSGGYTF.

The chain couples TRBV10-3 to TRBJ2-1; D gene uncertain. Per the germline V gene, CDR1 is ENHRY and CDR2 is SYGVKD. The V end was cut by 2 bases, the J end by 2 bases, with 13 bases between. The CDR3 is 16 amino acids. This CDR3 reads CAISEGRATTYNEQFF. The CDR3, as DNA: TGTGCCATCAGTGAGGGACGAGCAACCACCTACAATGAGCAGTTCTTC.

This chain connects TRBV11-2 to TRBJ2-3; D remains unclear. V shed 2 bases and J shed 4 bases, with 10 bases lying between them. Germline values: CDR1 SGHAT, CDR2 FQNNGV. The length of the CDR3 is 14 residues. CDR3 nucleotides: TGTGCCAGCAGCTTACCCCTATCCGCAGATACGCAGTATTTT. Translating it yields CASSLPLSADTQYF.

Only one count was recorded for this clone. The gene calls are TRBV19 and TRBJ2-1, with 8 bases matching TRBD1. This CDR3 region has 13 residues. V gave up 5 bases and J gave up 12 bases; unmatched junction bases: 9. Germline loops: CDR1 LNHDA, CDR2 SQIVND (reference sequence). CDR3 sequence: CASSRGQGNGQFF. The CDR3 DNA sequence: TGTGCCAGTAGTCGAGGACAGGGCAACGGGCAGTTCTTC. Drawing the rest from reference TRBV19 and TRBJ2-1, the complete variable domain is DGGITQSPKYLFRKEGQNVTLSCEQNLNHDAMYWYRQDPGQGLRLIYYSQIVNDFQKGDIAEGYSVSREKKESFPLTVTSAQKNPTAFYLCASSRGQGNGQFFGPGTRLTVL.

V gene TRBV6-4 combines with J gene TRBJ2-1; perhaps TRBD1 as D (6 bases). This CDR3 has 14 amino acids. Trimming stripped 3 bases from V and 10 bases from J, with 16 bases between. Germline values: CDR1 MRHNA, CDR2 SNTAGT. The CDR3 nucleotides read TGTGCCAGCAGTGAGGGCAGGGGAGAATTGGAGCAGTTCTTC. Protein product: CASSEGRGELEQFF.

This chain links TRBV5-1 with TRBJ1-6, with D tentatively TRBD1 (5 bases). CDR1 and CDR2 from the germline V gene are SGHRS and YFSETQ. This CDR3 comprises 15 residues. The germline V and J ends were trimmed by 0 bases and 10 bases, with 14 bases remaining between them. The CDR3 here is CASSLEGRVDSPLHF. DNA of the CDR3: TGCGCCAGCAGCTTGGAAGGCAGGGTGGACTCACCCCTCCACTTT. Combining the CDR3 with reference TRBV5-1 and TRBJ1-6 gives the whole variable domain KAGVTQTPRYLIKTRGQQVTLSCSPISGHRSVSWYQQTPGQGLQFLFEYFSETQRNKGNFPGRFSGRQFSNSRSEMNVSTLELGDSALYLCASSLEGRVDSPLHFGNGTRLTVT.

For the CDR3, the DNA is TGCGCCAGCAGCCTAACCCCCGGGACAGGGGTCGAGCAGTACTTC. It encodes CASSLTPGTGVEQYF. The V and J genes are TRBV4-1 and TRBJ2-7, with TRBD1 identical over 10 bases. Trimming took 4 bases from V and 6 from J; bases not matched to a gene: 9. Germline V gene data show CDR1 as MGHRA and CDR2 as YSYEKL. This CDR3 region has 15 residues.

The rearrangement links TRBV28 to TRBJ2-5, with D unresolved. The V end was cut by 3 bases, the J end by 1 base, with 9 bases between. Germline assignment: CDR1 MDHEN and CDR2 SYDVKM. This CDR3 is built from 14 residues. The CDR3 nucleotides read TGTGCCAGCAGTTTGCGGCGCCTCCAAGAGACCCAGTACTTC. This translates into CASSLRRLQETQYF.

This clone was counted a single time. CDR3 residues: CAWSGDRGYSYNEQFF. The CDR3 bases are TGTGCCTGGAGTGGAGACAGGGGGTACTCCTACAATGAGCAGTTCTTC. V and J are TRBV30 and TRBJ2-1; 9 bases map to TRBD1. The junction had 4 bases not matched to a gene; V was cut back by 1 base and J by 0 bases. Looked up from germline, CDR1 is GTSNPN and CDR2 is SVGIG (reference sequence). The CDR3 sequence is 16 residues long.

The chain combines TRBV12-5 with TRBJ2-1, with 11 bases fitting TRBD2. Germline CDR1 and CDR2: LGHNT and FRNRAP. The CDR3 spans 14 residues. The J segment lost 9 bases and the V segment lost 6 bases, leaving 7 bases of the junction unmatched. This chain's CDR3 is CASGIAGGPGEQFF. CDR3 coding DNA: TGTGCTAGTGGGATAGCGGGGGGGCCGGGTGAGCAGTTCTTC.

The rearrangement uses TRBV5-4 and TRBJ1-5, with 9 nucleotides matching TRBD1. Looked up from germline, CDR1 is SGHNT and CDR2 is YYREEE (reference sequence). The CDR3 has 17 amino acids. V trimming: 2 bases; J trimming: 1 base; junction bases outside the gene matches: 7. For the CDR3, the DNA is TGTGCCAGCAGCTTTGGTGGACAGGGGTTAAGCAATCAGCCCCAGCATTTT. Translation: CASSFGGQGLSNQPQHF.

This chain joins TRBV24-1 and TRBJ2-1, with TRBD2 identical over 9 bases. V was clipped by 9 bases and J by 4 bases; unmatched bases: 9. The CDR3 is 15 amino acids. Per germline, CDR1 KGHDR and CDR2 SFDVKD. The CDR3 bases are TGTGCCACCGGAATAGTTCTAGCGGGGTACAATGAGCAGTTCTTC. Translated, it gives CATGIVLAGYNEQFF.

The V call is TRBV28, the J call TRBJ2-5; D might be TRBD1 (6 bases). CDR3 length: 15 residues. Germline-derived CDR1 and CDR2 are MDHEN and SYDVKM. Trimming removed 7 bases at V and 4 bases at J, with 19 bases between. CDR3 bases: TGTGCCAGCAAAGCACAGGGAGCGGCTGGAGAGACCCAGTACTTC. Its translation: CASKAQGAAGETQYF.

The chain recombines TRBV10-3 with TRBJ2-1, with 14 nucleotides matching TRBD2. Unmatched junction bases numbered 1, after V lost 4 bases and J lost 5 bases. The germline V gene encodes CDR1 ENHRY and CDR2 SYGVKD. The CDR3 extends over 15 amino acids. CDR3 nucleotide sequence: TGTGCCATCAGTGGGGGACTAGCGGGGGACAATGAGCAGTTCTTC. Its protein is CAISGGLAGDNEQFF.

This chain uses TRBV11-2 with TRBJ2-1; D gene unclear. This CDR3 is 13 amino acids long. Trimming took off 1 base at V and 10 bases at J, with 11 bases between the two ends. Germline-derived CDR1 and CDR2 are SGHAT and FQNNGV. The CDR3 sequence is CASSLGGVGEQFF. CDR3 DNA: TGTGCCAGCAGCTTAGGTGGGGTTGGCGAGCAGTTCTTC.

The rearrangement links TRBV5-8 to TRBJ1-5; D might be TRBD1 (6 bases). CDR1 and CDR2 from the germline V gene are SGHTS and YDEGEE. V shed 5 bases and J shed 7 bases, with 19 bases lying between them. This CDR3 region has 15 residues. CDR3: CASRAQGIKRQPQHF. CDR3 bases: TGTGCCAGCAGAGCCCAGGGGATCAAAAGACAGCCCCAGCATTTT.

This chain joins TRBV30 and TRBJ1-1, with 10 nucleotides matching TRBD1. Trimming at V came to 4 bases and at J to 3 bases, leaving 5 bases not matched to a gene. CDR1 is GTSNPN, CDR2 SVGIG, per germline (reference sequence). The CDR3 consists of 14 residues. CDR3 region: CAWTRQGADTEAFF. The CDR3 nucleotides read TGTGCCTGGACCCGACAGGGGGCGGACACTGAAGCTTTCTTT.

The chain combines TRBV7-9 with TRBJ1-5, with 9 bases lining up with TRBD1. The V and J ends lost 5 bases and 1 base, in that order; junction bases with no gene match: 3. This CDR3 has 15 amino acids. The germline gives CDR1 SEHNR, CDR2 FQNEAQ (reference sequence). CDR3 nucleotide sequence: TGTGCCAGCAGCAGACAGGGGGGAAGCAATCAGCCCCAGCATTTT. It codes for CASSRQGGSNQPQHF.

This clone has just one count. The gene calls are TRBV5-4 and TRBJ2-1; TRBD2 matches 10 bases. V lost 0 bases to trimming and J lost 1 base; unmatched junction nucleotides: 4. The CDR3 totals 17 residues. Per the germline V gene, CDR1 is SGHNT and CDR2 is YYREEE (reference sequence). CDR3 DNA sequence: TGTGCCAGCAGCTTGGCATCAGCGGGAGGGTCCTACAATGAGCAGTTCTTC. Its translation: CASSLASAGGSYNEQFF.

The chain recombines TRBV5-1 with TRBJ2-7; no clear D. From germline, CDR1 is SGHRS and CDR2 YFSETQ. There are 11 residues in the CDR3. V was shortened by 6 bases and J by 3 bases, with 7 bases between the two germline ends. CDR3: CASKTSYEQYF. As DNA, the CDR3 is TGCGCCAGCAAGACCAGCTACGAGCAGTACTTC.

The rearrangement joins TRBV20-1 to TRBJ2-1, with unresolved D. The CDR3 consists of 10 residues. The V gene lost 5 bases and the J gene lost 15 bases, with 14 bases spanning the gap. Per the germline V gene, CDR1 is DFQATT and CDR2 is SNEGSKA (reference sequence). The chain's CDR3 is CSASFGAPFF. DNA for the CDR3: TGCAGTGCTTCCTTCGGAGCCCCGTTCTTC.

The CDR3 coding sequence is TGTGCCAGTAGTCAGCGCGGGGGGGCCTCTGAGCAGTTCTTC. It encodes CASSQRGGASEQFF. The chain has TRBV19 and TRBJ2-1, with TRBD2 matching 9 bases. This CDR3 is built from 14 residues. Germline-derived CDR1 and CDR2 are LNHDA and SQIVND (reference sequence). Losses at the gene ends were 5 bases for V and 9 bases for J; bases not matched to a gene: 8.

The rearrangement links TRBV14 to TRBJ2-3; either TRBD1 or TRBD2 may fit D (5 bases each). V gave up 4 bases and J gave up 0 bases, with 11 bases separating them. The CDR3 length is 15 residues. Germline values: CDR1 SGHDN, CDR2 FVKESK. The CDR3 DNA is TGTGCCAGCAGCCCCGGGACCAGAAGCACAGATACGCAGTATTTT. Residues: CASSPGTRSTDTQYF.

This chain connects TRBV18 to TRBJ1-6; a weak D match, TRBD1 (5 bases). Per germline, CDR1 KGHSH and CDR2 LQKENI. Trimming left V 1 base short and J 10 bases short, with 20 bases between. This CDR3 region has 17 residues. DNA for the CDR3: TGTGCCAGCTCACCACAACAGGCTACGAAGGCGGAATCACCCCTCCACTTT. Translating it yields CASSPQQATKAESPLHF. Filled out from reference TRBV18 and TRBJ1-6, the complete variable domain reads NAGVMQNPRHLVRRRGQEARLRCSPMKGHSHVYWYRQLPEEGLKFMVYLQKENIIDESGMPKERFSAEFPKEGPSILRIQQVVRGDSAAYFCASSPQQATKAESPLHFGNGTRLTVT.

Worth noting for this clone: Other DNA sequences in this specimen translate into the identical CDR3. The chain combines TRBV5-8 with TRBJ1-1; the D is unclear. Trimming stripped 0 bases from V and 1 base from J, with 4 bases between. CDR1 and CDR2 (germline): SGHTS, YDEGEE. CDR3 size: 13 residues. The CDR3 is CASSLAGNTEAFF. The DNA for the CDR3 is TGTGCCAGCAGCTTGGCGGGGAACACTGAAGCTTTCTTT.

The rearrangement uses TRBV10-1 and TRBJ2-1; 12 bases are shared with TRBD2. The CDR3 extends over 14 amino acids. Unmatched junction bases numbered 2, after V lost 2 bases and J lost 9 bases. CDR1 and CDR2 (germline): WNHNN, SYGVQD (reference sequence). For the CDR3, the DNA is TGCGCCAGCAGTGAGGGGACTAGCGGGTTTGAGCAGTTCTTC. Residues: CASSEGTSGFEQFF.

The CDR3 sequence: CASSASGTSRRTDTQYF. CDR3 nucleotides: TGTGCCAGCAGCGCTTCCGGGACTAGCCGCCGCACAGATACGCAGTATTTT. The V call is TRBV5-4, the J call TRBJ2-3; TRBD2 matches at 9 bases. Germline loops: CDR1 SGHNT, CDR2 YYREEE (reference sequence). The CDR3 extends over 17 amino acids. The V segment lost 4 bases and the J segment 1 base; nucleotides outside the gene matches: 10.

This rearrangement joins TRBV3-1 (or the pseudogene TRBV3-2) to TRBJ1-1; D is unclear. With 2 bases removed from V and 10 bases from J, the gap between germline ends came to 17 bases. Germline V lookup: CDR1 LGHDT, CDR2 YNNKEL (reference sequence). The CDR3 consists of 14 residues. The CDR3 sequence is CASSQSRSSPGAFF. CDR3 in DNA: TGTGCCAGCAGCCAAAGCCGGTCTTCTCCGGGAGCTTTCTTT.

The CDR3 loop is CASSLTVSSYEQYF. The CDR3 DNA reads as TGTGCCAGCAGTTTAACGGTTAGCTCCTACGAGCAGTACTTC. The V gene is TRBV28, the J gene TRBJ2-7; the D is unclear. The V gene lost 2 bases and the J gene lost 0 bases, with 8 bases spanning the gap. The CDR3 consists of 14 residues. Germline V gives CDR1 MDHEN, CDR2 SYDVKM.

The chain couples TRBV4-3 to TRBJ2-5; 10 bases fit TRBD2. The CDR3 runs 17 residues. With V trimmed by 1 base and J by 1 base, 6 bases remained unmatched. The germline CDR1 and CDR2 sequences are LGHNA and YSLEER. This CDR3 is CASSQGPSSGGQETQYF. The CDR3 region has the DNA TGCGCCAGCAGCCAAGGCCCCTCTAGCGGGGGCCAAGAGACCCAGTACTTC.